What follows are 30 T cell receptor beta chains derived from one specimen sequenced in a study of blood T cell repertoires in COVID-19. Some clones are missing from TCRdb's copy, which holds only in-frame ones; the method was immunoSEQ multiplex PCR. The sample consists of some 270,000 clones, roughly nine tenths of them appearing once. Sequenced: PBMCs or T cells enriched from blood (not recorded which). The receptors were gathered from a woman between 40 and 50 years old who had recovered from COVID-19.

The chain carries TRBV6-5 and TRBJ2-2; 7 bases agree with TRBD1. The CDR3 runs to 14 residues. After removal of 6 bases from V and 7 bases from J, the junction contained 8 bases not matched to a gene. From germline, CDR1 is MNHEY and CDR2 SVGAGI. CDR3 sequence reads: CASSRQGFGGELFF. The CDR3 nucleotides are TGTGCCAGCAGCCGACAGGGTTTCGGCGGGGAGCTGTTTTTT.

V usage is TRBV7-3 and J usage is TRBJ2-2; the match to TRBD2 covers 10 bases. The CDR3 consists of 16 residues. Germline CDR1 is SGHTA and CDR2 is FQGTGA. J lost 2 bases, V lost 5 bases, and 5 bases had no gene match. CDR3 residues: CASSALAGKNTGELFF. Written as DNA, the CDR3 is TGTGCCAGCAGCGCACTAGCGGGGAAAAACACCGGGGAGCTGTTTTTT.

The chain links TRBV7-2 to TRBJ1-6; 8 bases align to TRBD1. Germline-derived CDR1 and CDR2 are SGHTA and FQGNSA. CDR3 length equals 14 residues. V was clipped by 11 bases and J by 9 bases; unmatched bases: 12. CDR3 sequence reads: CAARATGVSSPLHF. CDR3 DNA sequence: TGTGCCGCTCGGGCGACAGGGGTATCTTCACCCCTCCACTTT.

The chain recombines TRBV7-2 with TRBJ2-1; 7 bases are shared with TRBD2. The trim removed 1 base at V and 7 bases at J, leaving 10 bases unmatched. CDR1 and CDR2 (germline): SGHTA, FQGNSA. The CDR3 is 16 amino acids. Written as DNA, the CDR3 is TGTGCCAGCAGCTTAGAAGTAGTAGGACTAGGAAATGAGCAGTTCTTC. Its translation is CASSLEVVGLGNEQFF.

V is TRBV2 and J is TRBJ1-4, with D unclear. The CDR3 extends over 18 amino acids. Germline assignment: CDR1 SNHLY and CDR2 FYNNEI. The V end was cut by 6 bases, the J end by 5 bases, with 25 bases between. The CDR3 coding sequence is TGTGCCAGCAGGACCCCCGGTTTCCGAGATGGGCCGAATGAAAAACTGTTTTTT. This translates into CASRTPGFRDGPNEKLFF.

The chain employs TRBV4-1 and TRBJ2-1; TRBD2 agrees at 8 bases. The CDR3 sequence is 16 residues long. J was trimmed by 7 bases and V by 4 bases; bases with no gene match: 12. Germline CDR1 and CDR2: MGHRA and YSYEKL. CDR3 sequence reads: CASSRRSGSSHNEQFF. In DNA, the CDR3 is TGCGCCAGCAGCCGACGGAGCGGGAGTTCTCATAATGAGCAGTTCTTC.

This clone was observed a single time. This chain uses TRBV27 with TRBJ1-3; maybe TRBD1 (6 bases). Trimming pared 5 bases from V and 4 bases from J, leaving 15 bases between. CDR3 length equals 15 residues. In germline, CDR1 is MNHEY, CDR2 SMNVEV (reference sequence). The CDR3 protein is CASSGRGSYGNTIYF. CDR3 sequence (DNA): TGTGCCAGCAGTGGCAGGGGATCGTACGGAAACACCATATATTTT.

This clone appeared a single time. The rearrangement uses TRBV6-6 and TRBJ1-6; TRBD1 might be the D (6 bases). Looked up from germline, CDR1 is MNHNY and CDR2 is SVGAGI (reference sequence). V was clipped by 5 bases and J by 1 base, with 15 bases between them. The CDR3 is 17 residues long. The DNA for the CDR3 is TGTGCCAGCAGTCAACCCAGGGGTTTATCCTATAATTCACCCCTCCACTTT. This sequence encodes CASSQPRGLSYNSPLHF.

J is TRBJ2-7 and V is TRBV11-2; a possible D gene is TRBD1 (5 bases). Germline values: CDR1 SGHAT, CDR2 FQNNGV. The germline V and J ends were trimmed by 0 bases and 2 bases, with 8 bases remaining between them. The CDR3 loop spans 14 amino acids. CDR3 sequence: CASSLETGAYEQYF. DNA of the CDR3: TGTGCCAGCAGCTTAGAAACAGGTGCCTACGAGCAGTACTTC.

V gene TRBV6-6 combines with J gene TRBJ2-2, with 11 bases aligning to TRBD2. Germline V CDR1 and CDR2: MNHNY, SVGAGI (reference sequence). This CDR3 is built from 17 residues. Trimming removed 5 bases from V and 14 bases from J; junction bases left unmatched: 19. The CDR3 DNA follows: TGTGCCAGCAGTCCGGGGACTAGCGGTGTGACACCGGGGAAACTGTTTTTT. This codes for CASSPGTSGVTPGKLFF.

The CDR3 nucleotides are TGTGCCAGCAGCCTCGGGCAGGGAGGAAAACTGTTTTTT. Its protein product is CASSLGQGGKLFF. The chain joins TRBV5-4 to TRBJ1-4; D is perhaps TRBD1 (5 bases). CDR1 and CDR2 (germline): SGHNT, YYREEE (reference sequence). V lost 4 bases and J 10 bases, leaving 14 bases between the germline ends. CDR3 length: 13 residues.

This sequence joins TRBV25-1 and TRBJ2-7; TRBD1 agrees at 8 bases. Germline V gene data show CDR1 as MGHDK and CDR2 as SYGVNS. V shed 5 bases, J shed 7 bases, and the junction held 7 bases outside the gene matches. CDR3 length: 13 residues. The CDR3 loop reads CASSWQGAFEQYF. CDR3 nucleotides: TGTGCCAGCAGTTGGCAGGGGGCCTTTGAGCAGTACTTC.

Note on this clone: One junction end does not reproduce the germline sequence, and a read error may be involved. This sequence joins TRBV20-1 and TRBJ2-7; D might be TRBD1 (6 bases). The CDR3 is 9 amino acids. CDR1 and CDR2 from the germline V gene are DFQATT and SNEGSKA (reference sequence). DNA of the CDR3: TGCAGTGCCCGGACAGAGTGCGACTTC. Encoded protein: CSARTECDF.

The chain uses TRBV7-3 and TRBJ2-1; D possibly corresponds to TRBD2 (5 bases). V lost 5 bases to trimming and J lost 9 bases, with 20 bases between them. CDR1 is SGHTA, CDR2 FQGTGA, per germline. This CDR3 comprises 15 residues. The CDR3 spells CASSLGPQGSGEQFF. The CDR3, as DNA: TGTGCCAGCAGCCTCGGGCCGCAAGGGAGCGGTGAGCAGTTCTTC.

The chain has TRBV21-1 and TRBJ1-1; the table's D call, TRBD1, has no DNA check behind it. TRBV21-1 is listed as a pseudogene. The CDR3 totals 18 residues. The DNA for the CDR3 is TGTGCCAGCGAGGGTTGGGCAGGGGTAACACATGGGTACACTGAAGCTTTCTTT. Translating gives CASEGWAGVTHGYTEAFF.

This chain joins TRBV14 and TRBJ2-7, with TRBD2 identical over 7 bases. The CDR3 is made up of 13 amino acids. V was pared by 3 bases and J by 5 bases, with 4 bases of the junction left unmatched. CDR1 SGHDN and CDR2 FVKESK come from the germline V gene. CDR3 nucleotides: TGTGCCAGCAGCCAGCTCGGACTAGACGAGCAGTACTTC. It translates to CASSQLGLDEQYF.

CDR3 DNA sequence: TGTGCCAGCAGTGAATATAAACAGGCGACGGGAACTAATGAAAAACTGTTTTTT. Its translation: CASSEYKQATGTNEKLFF. This chain connects TRBV25-1 to TRBJ1-4; maybe TRBD1 (5 bases). This CDR3 is 18 amino acids long. Germline values: CDR1 MGHDK, CDR2 SYGVNS. Trimming cost V 0 bases and J 1 base, with 15 bases left between them.

The table lists this clone with a few counts. The V gene is TRBV3-1 (or the pseudogene TRBV3-2), the J gene TRBJ1-1; no firm D call. This CDR3 is 14 amino acids long. V was cut by 2 bases and J by 3 bases, with 10 bases left in between. Germline CDR1 LGHDT, CDR2 YNNKEL (reference sequence). CDR3 in DNA: TGTGCCAGCAGCCAAAGTATAGGAGACACTGAAGCTTTCTTT. Protein product: CASSQSIGDTEAFF.

The chain links TRBV11-2 to TRBJ1-2; TRBD1 might be the D (5 bases). Per the germline V gene, CDR1 is SGHAT and CDR2 is FQNNGV. The CDR3 contains 14 residues. V was shortened by 7 bases and J by 8 bases, with 20 bases between the two germline ends. CDR3 DNA: TGTGCCAGCACTGGCTCGGGGGGGACTCCCGGCTACACCTTC. Translated, it gives CASTGSGGTPGYTF. The full variable domain, rest sourced from reference TRBV11-2 and TRBJ1-2, is EAGVAQSPRYKIIEKRQSVAFWCNPISGHATLYWYQQILGQGPKLLIQFQNNGVVDDSQLPKDRFSAERLKGVDSTLKIQPAKLEDSAVYLCASTGSGGTPGYTFGSGTRLTVV.

This rearrangement joins TRBV27 to TRBJ2-1; 8 bases agree with TRBD1. Germline CDR1 reads MNHEY; CDR2 reads SMNVEV (reference sequence). With 6 bases clipped from V and 6 bases from J, the junction kept 4 bases outside the gene matches. The CDR3 extends over 13 amino acids. The CDR3 here is CASRSTGGNEQFF. CDR3 nucleotides: TGTGCCAGCAGATCTACAGGGGGCAATGAGCAGTTCTTC.

The rearrangement links TRBV6-2 or TRBV6-3 to TRBJ2-7, with 7 bases identical to TRBD2. From germline, CDR1 is MNHEY and CDR2 SVGEGT. With V trimmed by 4 bases and J by 2 bases, 20 bases remained unmatched. This CDR3 has 19 amino acids. This CDR3 is CASSSLETSPILGAYEQYF. DNA of the CDR3: TGTGCCAGCAGTTCACTGGAGACTAGCCCGATTCTGGGGGCCTACGAGCAGTACTTC.

This clone appeared a single time. The rearrangement uses TRBV4-3 and TRBJ2-3; a weak D match, TRBD1 (6 bases). CDR3 length: 17 residues. Germline CDR1 LGHNA, CDR2 YSLEER. The V end lost 0 bases, the J end lost 6 bases, and 19 bases lay between the germline ends. The CDR3 loop is CASSQDPNRAKGDTQYF. In nucleotides, the CDR3 is TGCGCCAGCAGCCAAGATCCAAACAGGGCAAAGGGGGATACGCAGTATTTT.

The V and J genes are TRBV6-1 and TRBJ1-2, with D possibly being TRBD1 (6 bases). The length of the CDR3 is 13 residues. Germline-derived CDR1 and CDR2 are MNHNS and SASEGT. V lost 2 bases to trimming and J lost 8 bases, with 12 bases between them. The CDR3 sequence: CASSEQGMRGYTF. As DNA, the CDR3 is TGTGCCAGCAGTGAACAGGGGATGAGGGGCTACACCTTC.

The chain links TRBV9 to TRBJ2-2; D is uncertain. The V end lost 0 bases, the J end lost 5 bases, and 11 bases lay between the germline ends. The CDR3 length is 15 residues. Germline assignment: CDR1 SGDLS and CDR2 YYNGEE. The CDR3, as DNA: TGTGCCAGCAGCGTAGATCCGGAGTGGACCGGGGAGCTGTTTTTT. It specifies CASSVDPEWTGELFF. The variable domain in full, with the rest retrieved from reference TRBV9 and TRBJ2-2, is DSGVTQTPKHLITATGQRVTLRCSPRSGDLSVYWYQQSLDQGLQFLIQYYNGEERAKGNILERFSAQQFPDLHSELNLSSLELGDSALYFCASSVDPEWTGELFFGEGSRLTVL.

The V call is TRBV9, the J call TRBJ2-2; perhaps TRBD2 as D (6 bases). In germline, CDR1 is SGDLS, CDR2 YYNGEE. This CDR3 has 16 amino acids. V was cut by 2 bases and J by 1 base, with 12 bases left in between. CDR3 amino acids: CASSVRAAGNTGELFF. The CDR3 DNA follows: TGTGCCAGCAGCGTCCGGGCAGCGGGGAACACCGGGGAGCTGTTTTTT. The complete variable domain, with remaining parts taken from reference TRBV9 and TRBJ2-2, reads DSGVTQTPKHLITATGQRVTLRCSPRSGDLSVYWYQQSLDQGLQFLIQYYNGEERAKGNILERFSAQQFPDLHSELNLSSLELGDSALYFCASSVRAAGNTGELFFGEGSRLTVL.

This clone was detected once. This chain joins TRBV14 and TRBJ2-7, with 9 nucleotides matching TRBD2. This CDR3 is built from 16 residues. From germline, CDR1 is SGHDN and CDR2 FVKESK. V was pared by 4 bases and J by 2 bases, with 9 bases of the junction left unmatched. The CDR3 is CASSLLTSGEPYEQYF. The CDR3 DNA is TGTGCCAGCAGCCTCTTGACTAGCGGAGAACCCTACGAGCAGTACTTC.

The chain uses TRBV27 and TRBJ2-7; a possible D gene is TRBD1 (6 bases). The germline V and J ends were trimmed by 5 bases and 5 bases, with 19 bases remaining between them. This CDR3 is 15 amino acids long. Per the germline V gene, CDR1 is MNHEY and CDR2 is SMNVEV (reference sequence). The CDR3 sequence is CASSRTPQGRDEQYF. CDR3 nucleotides: TGTGCCAGCAGTCGAACCCCCCAGGGGCGCGACGAGCAGTACTTC.

This clone was counted once. The V call is TRBV28, the J call TRBJ2-1, with TRBD2 as a possible D gene (5 bases). V shed 4 bases and J shed 15 bases, with 16 bases lying between them. This CDR3 is 12 amino acids long. The germline gives CDR1 MDHEN, CDR2 SYDVKM. The CDR3 loop is CASSSRTPQPFF. As DNA, the CDR3 is TGTGCCAGCAGTTCCCGGACTCCTCAGCCGTTCTTC.

The chain combines TRBV5-1 with TRBJ1-6; 7 bases are shared with TRBD1. The V and J ends lost 2 bases and 5 bases, in that order; junction bases with no gene match: 7. Germline assignment: CDR1 SGHRS and CDR2 YFSETQ. The CDR3 spans 16 residues. CDR3 in DNA: TGCGCCAGCAGCTTAACCTCCGGGACAGATAATTCACCCCTCCACTTT. It translates to CASSLTSGTDNSPLHF.

The chain has TRBV5-6 and TRBJ2-3; 8 bases match TRBD1. The length of the CDR3 is 14 residues. CDR1 SGHDT and CDR2 YYEEEE come from the germline V gene. After removal of 6 bases from V and 3 bases from J, the junction contained 6 bases not matched to a gene. Here the CDR3 DNA reads TGTGCCAGCAAGGCCAGGGGGCAAACAGATACGCAGTATTTT. This codes for CASKARGQTDTQYF.